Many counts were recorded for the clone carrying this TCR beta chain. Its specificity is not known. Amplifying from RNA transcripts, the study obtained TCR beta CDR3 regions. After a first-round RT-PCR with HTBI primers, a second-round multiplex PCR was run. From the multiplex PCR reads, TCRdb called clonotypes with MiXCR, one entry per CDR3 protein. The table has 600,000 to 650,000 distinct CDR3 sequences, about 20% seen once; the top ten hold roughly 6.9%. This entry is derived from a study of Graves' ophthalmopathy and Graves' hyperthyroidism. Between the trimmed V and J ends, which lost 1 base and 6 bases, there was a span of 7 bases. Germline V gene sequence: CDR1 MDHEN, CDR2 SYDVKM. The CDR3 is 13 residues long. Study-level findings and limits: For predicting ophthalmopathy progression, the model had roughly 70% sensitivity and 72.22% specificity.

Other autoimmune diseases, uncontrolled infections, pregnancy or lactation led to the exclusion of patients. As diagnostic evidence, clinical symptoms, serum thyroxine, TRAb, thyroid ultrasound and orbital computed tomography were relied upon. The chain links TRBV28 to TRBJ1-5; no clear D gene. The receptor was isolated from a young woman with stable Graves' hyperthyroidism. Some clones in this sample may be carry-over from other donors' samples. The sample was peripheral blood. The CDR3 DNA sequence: TGTGCCAGCAGTTTATCTCCAAGTCAGCCCCAGCATTTT. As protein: CASSLSPSQPQHF.